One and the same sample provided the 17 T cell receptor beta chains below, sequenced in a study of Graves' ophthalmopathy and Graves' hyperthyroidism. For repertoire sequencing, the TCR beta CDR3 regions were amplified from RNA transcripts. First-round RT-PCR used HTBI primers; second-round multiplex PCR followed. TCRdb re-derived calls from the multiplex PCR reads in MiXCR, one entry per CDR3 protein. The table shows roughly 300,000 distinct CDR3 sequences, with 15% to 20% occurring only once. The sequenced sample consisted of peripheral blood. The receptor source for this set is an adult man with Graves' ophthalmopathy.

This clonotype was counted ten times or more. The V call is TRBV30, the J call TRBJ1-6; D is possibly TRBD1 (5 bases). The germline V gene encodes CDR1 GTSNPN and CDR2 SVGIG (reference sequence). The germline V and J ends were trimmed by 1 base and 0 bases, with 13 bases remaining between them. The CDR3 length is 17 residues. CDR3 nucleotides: TGTGCCTGGAGTGCAGCGACAGTGAGCTCCTATAATTCACCCCTCCACTTT. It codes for CAWSAATVSSYNSPLHF.

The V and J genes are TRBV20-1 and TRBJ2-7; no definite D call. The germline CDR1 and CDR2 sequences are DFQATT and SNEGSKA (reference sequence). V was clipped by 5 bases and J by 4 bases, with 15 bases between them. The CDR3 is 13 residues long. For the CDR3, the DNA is TGCAGTGCTCTCAGTCCGTCGTGGTACGAGCAGTACTTC. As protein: CSALSPSWYEQYF.

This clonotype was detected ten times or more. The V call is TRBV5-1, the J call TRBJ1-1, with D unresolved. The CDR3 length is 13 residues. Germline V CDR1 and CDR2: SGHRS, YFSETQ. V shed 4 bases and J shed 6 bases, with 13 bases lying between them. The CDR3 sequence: CASSHPGRAEAFF. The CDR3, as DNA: TGCGCCAGCAGCCACCCTGGGAGGGCTGAAGCTTTCTTT.

The CDR3 spells CAISESGAQETQYF. In DNA form, the CDR3 reads TGTGCCATCAGTGAGTCCGGGGCCCAAGAGACCCAGTACTTC. This chain uses TRBV10-3 with TRBJ2-5, with D perhaps TRBD1 or TRBD2 (5 bases each). With 0 bases removed from V and 1 base from J, the gap between germline ends came to 6 bases. Germline CDR1 is ENHRY and CDR2 is SYGVKD. This CDR3 comprises 14 residues.

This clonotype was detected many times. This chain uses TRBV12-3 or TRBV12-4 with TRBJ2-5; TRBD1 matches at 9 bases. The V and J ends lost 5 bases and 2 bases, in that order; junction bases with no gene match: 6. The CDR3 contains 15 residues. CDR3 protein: CASSKQGADQETQYF. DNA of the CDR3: TGTGCCAGCAGTAAACAGGGGGCCGATCAAGAGACCCAGTACTTC.

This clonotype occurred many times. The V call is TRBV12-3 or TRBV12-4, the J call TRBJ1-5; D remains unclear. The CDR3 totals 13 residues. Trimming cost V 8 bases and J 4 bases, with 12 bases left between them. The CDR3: CASGHGENQPQHF. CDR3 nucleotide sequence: TGTGCCAGCGGTCACGGCGAAAATCAGCCCCAGCATTTT.

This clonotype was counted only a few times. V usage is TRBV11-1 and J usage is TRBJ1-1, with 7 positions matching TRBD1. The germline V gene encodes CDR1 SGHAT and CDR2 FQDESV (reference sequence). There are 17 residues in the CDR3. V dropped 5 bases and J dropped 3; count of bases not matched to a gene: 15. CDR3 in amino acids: CASSQNRRQGIDTEAFF. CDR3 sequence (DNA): TGTGCCAGCAGCCAAAATCGTCGACAGGGAATAGACACTGAAGCTTTCTTT.

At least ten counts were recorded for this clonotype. Written as DNA, the CDR3 is TGTGCCAGCAGCGCGGGACAGCTCCCGGATACGCAGTATTTT. Translated, it gives CASSAGQLPDTQYF. The chain has TRBV9 and TRBJ2-3; 7 bases map to TRBD1. The CDR3 has 14 residues. Trimming at V came to 3 bases and at J to 6 bases, leaving 7 bases not matched to a gene. In germline, CDR1 is SGDLS, CDR2 YYNGEE.

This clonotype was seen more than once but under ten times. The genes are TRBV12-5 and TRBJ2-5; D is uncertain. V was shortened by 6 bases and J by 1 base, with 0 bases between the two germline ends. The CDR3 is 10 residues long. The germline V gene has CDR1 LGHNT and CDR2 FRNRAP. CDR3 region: CASGQETQYF. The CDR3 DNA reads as TGTGCTAGTGGCCAAGAGACCCAGTACTTC. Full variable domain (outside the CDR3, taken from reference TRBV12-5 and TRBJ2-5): DARVTQTPRHKVTEMGQEVTMRCQPILGHNTVFWYRQTMMQGLELLAYFRNRAPLDDSGMPKDRFSAEMPDATLATLKIQPSEPRDSAVYFCASGQETQYFGPGTRLLVL.

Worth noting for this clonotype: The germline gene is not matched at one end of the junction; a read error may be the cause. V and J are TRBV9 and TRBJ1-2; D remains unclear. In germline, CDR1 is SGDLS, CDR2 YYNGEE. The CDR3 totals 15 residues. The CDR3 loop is CASSVAPIPNYVYTF. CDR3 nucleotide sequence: TGTGCCAGCAGCGTAGCCCCAATTCCTAACTATGTCTACACCTTC.

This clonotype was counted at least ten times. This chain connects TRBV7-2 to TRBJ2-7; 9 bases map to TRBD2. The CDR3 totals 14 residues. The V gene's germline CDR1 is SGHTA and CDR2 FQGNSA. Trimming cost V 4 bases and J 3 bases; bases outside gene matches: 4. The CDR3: CASSYSGGDYEQYF. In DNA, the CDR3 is TGTGCCAGCAGCTATAGCGGGGGAGACTACGAGCAGTACTTC.

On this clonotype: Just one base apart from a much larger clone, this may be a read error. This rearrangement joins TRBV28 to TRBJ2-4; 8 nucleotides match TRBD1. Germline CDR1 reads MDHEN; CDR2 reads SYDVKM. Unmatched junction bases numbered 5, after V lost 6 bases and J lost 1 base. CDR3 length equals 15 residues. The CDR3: CASRVRGLAKNIQYF. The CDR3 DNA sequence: TGTGCCAGCAGAGTCAGGGGGCTCGCCAAAAACATTCAGTACTTC. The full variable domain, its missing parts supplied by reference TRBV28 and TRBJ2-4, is DVKVTQSSRYLVKRTGEKVFLECVQDMDHENMFWYRQDPGLGLRLIYFSYDVKMKEKGDIPEGYSVSREKKERFSLILESASTNQTSMYLCASRVRGLAKNIQYFGAGTRLSVL.

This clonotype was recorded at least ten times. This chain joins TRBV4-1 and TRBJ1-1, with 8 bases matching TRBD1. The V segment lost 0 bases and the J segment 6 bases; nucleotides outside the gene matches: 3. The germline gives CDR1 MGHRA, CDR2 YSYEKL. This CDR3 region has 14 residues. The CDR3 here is CASSQDAGGSEAFF. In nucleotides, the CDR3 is TGCGCCAGCAGCCAAGACGCAGGGGGCTCTGAAGCTTTCTTT.

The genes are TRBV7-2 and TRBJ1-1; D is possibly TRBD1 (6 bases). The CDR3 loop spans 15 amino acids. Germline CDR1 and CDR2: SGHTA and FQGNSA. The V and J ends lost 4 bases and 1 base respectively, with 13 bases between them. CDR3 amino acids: CASSYAGVGNTEAFF. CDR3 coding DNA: TGTGCCAGCAGCTACGCAGGGGTGGGGAACACTGAAGCTTTCTTT.

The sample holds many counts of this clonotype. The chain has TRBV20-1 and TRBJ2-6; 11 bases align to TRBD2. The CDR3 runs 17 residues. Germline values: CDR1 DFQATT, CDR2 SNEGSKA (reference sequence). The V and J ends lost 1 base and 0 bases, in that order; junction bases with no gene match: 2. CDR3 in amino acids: CSARGTSGSSGANVLTF. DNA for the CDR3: TGCAGTGCTAGAGGGACTAGCGGGTCCTCTGGGGCCAACGTCCTGACTTTC.

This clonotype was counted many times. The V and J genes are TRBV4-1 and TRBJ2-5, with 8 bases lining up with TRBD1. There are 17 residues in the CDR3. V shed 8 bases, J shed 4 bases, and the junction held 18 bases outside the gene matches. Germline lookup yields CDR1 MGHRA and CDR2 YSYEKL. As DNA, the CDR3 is TGCGCCAGCCATCCGAGGGGGACAGGCGGAAAGGGAGAGACCCAGTACTTC. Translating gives CASHPRGTGGKGETQYF.

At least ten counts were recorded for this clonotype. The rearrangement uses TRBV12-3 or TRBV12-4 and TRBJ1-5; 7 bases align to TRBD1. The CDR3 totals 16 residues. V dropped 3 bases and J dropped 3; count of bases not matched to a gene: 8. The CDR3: CASSFGSGGLNQPQHF. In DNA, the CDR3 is TGTGCCAGCAGTTTCGGTTCAGGGGGACTCAATCAGCCCCAGCATTTT.